This T cell receptor (beta chain) was sequenced in a study of cytomegalovirus exposure and HLA in healthy donors (dated by TCRdb to the late 2010s). Context from the whole study: An earlier analysis of roughly 500 of the donors reported roughly 300 Gb of sequence data and some 120 million unique TCR beta sequences from some 180 million T cells. An early release that covered several hundred HLA-typed donors contained around 300 gigabases of sequencing data and about 84 million unique TCR sequences. The genetic ancestry cluster associated with self-reported Caucasian donors included 81% of the roughly 360 genotyped donors. The study aimed to test whether signatures of past pathogen exposure could be identified by cataloging public T cell receptors. The T cell repertoires of 670 or so subjects were profiled by immunosequencing and related to cytomegalovirus serostatus. A separate validation cohort of 100 to 150 different subjects was used in addition to the approximately 700-subject first cohort. To predict cytomegalovirus infection status, the study brought together high-throughput TCR immunosequencing, statistical association of individual TCRs with disease status, and machine learning. A later analysis re-analyzed previously published TCR beta repertoires from roughly 600 donors and added high-resolution HLA genotyping to study TCR occurrence patterns. The later analysis used no new phenotypic data to find candidate immune exposures, relying instead on TCR beta sequences and their occurrence across donors. An earlier analysis of some 500 of the donors applied high-throughput TCR beta sequencing to assess whether each TCR beta V gene segment acted as functional or pseudogenic. Donor age, sex, ethnicity and CMV serostatus were collected together with the repertoire data. A later genetic analysis took genome-wide SNP genotypes for about 55% of the roughly 700 donors and used that subset as a discovery cohort. All discovery cohort repertoires had been generated on a single sequencing platform. Class I and class II HLA loci were covered by the typing at four-digit resolution. Typing coverage varied by locus: about 620-630 donors for A, B, C, DRB1 and DQB1; under 550 for DQA1; about 590 for DPA1; around 490 for DPB1. Four or five DR-DQ haplotypes were handled as single units for association and clustering because linkage in the cohort was strong. Across approximately 420 genotyped donors of the cohort, an average of about 240,000 unique TCR beta nucleotide sequences per donor were sequenced, and 15% to 20% of those sequences were non-productive.

As for this clone: Its cognate antigen has yet to be identified. The input lacks base qualities; no much larger clone sits a single base away.

In total, over 600 healthy bone marrow donors made up the cohort. At the time of sampling, all cohort members were nominally healthy, though unrecorded immune exposures were likely present. The donor tested CMV seronegative and was one of the 352 seronegative cohort members. Every donor gave a peripheral blood sample, and the peripheral blood mononuclear cells from that sample were used for TCR beta sequencing. The Qiagen DNeasy Blood Extraction Kit was used to extract genomic DNA from the blood cell samples. On the study overall, not on this receptor specifically: In both the original and validation cohorts, the classifier was reported to diagnose cytomegalovirus status with high specificity and sensitivity. Correlated functional status among segregating V segments might be attributable to linkage disequilibrium, but an unknown experimental factor could not be ruled out. A further reported finding was that TCR beta sequences accurately predicted the HLA-A and HLA-B alleles for most subjects in the first cohort. While some public TCRs were present in many individuals, most TCR sequences turned up only very rarely across donors. Because counts were too low, seventeen rarely observed V segments, including chromosome 9 orphons, were left out of the earlier analysis of 500 to 750 of the donors. A total of 150 to 200 TCR beta chains were listed by the study as associated with cytomegalovirus. A later analysis associated 15,000 to 20,000 TCR beta sequences with specific HLA alleles at a false discovery rate of 0.05. Most CMV-associated TCR beta chains appeared to be HLA-restricted in a later analysis, and the HLA associations seemed to be driven largely by CMV exposure. The authors suggested that the approach could potentially be generalized to other disease states and immunological phenotypes. Only TCR beta chains were sequenced in this cohort, and the absence of alpha or paired-chain data limited detectable features. In a later analysis, HLA-associated TCR beta chains were found to be more clonally expanded and to have lower generation probabilities than equally common non-associated chains. In vitro tests confirmed that a few of the cytomegalovirus-associated TCR beta chains recognize cytomegalovirus antigens. Assigning TCR associations to individual alleles was difficult when HLA alleles, especially DR and DQ, strongly co-occurred. A cluster of highly shared sequence variants was judged likely to be a technical artifact of the sequencing pipeline. Because HLA typing was unavailable for some donors at each locus, only the typed subset was used in association tests. In a later analysis, TCR association rates were found to vary across HLA loci, with the most associated TCRs seen for DRB1 alleles and the fewest for HLA-C alleles. According to a later genetic analysis, donors in an Asian-associated ancestry cluster had fewer N-insertions in productive TCRs than the roughly 700-donor mean. An earlier analysis of 587 of the donors showed that most TCR beta V segments appeared in productive rearrangements either about 87% or about 30% of the time, which broadly matched IMGT annotations. In a later genetic analysis, a missense DCLRE1C variant was associated with V-gene and J-gene trimming of TCR beta chains, and the association was replicated in an independent cohort. Roughly uniform sequencing depth across donors was assumed in presence/absence analyses, although this assumption may not hold. According to a later analysis, parvovirus B19, influenza, CMV and Epstein-Barr virus appeared linked to several top co-occurrence clusters. For the cohort, immune exposure information was limited to CMV serostatus.

The library relied on the immunoSEQ multiplex PCR assay. For the multiplex PCR, a mixture combining 60 forward primers for TCR Vbeta segments and 13 reverse primers for TCR Jbeta segments was used. The CDR3 region of rearranged TCR beta genes was amplified from genomic DNA by a multiplex PCR assay. On the Illumina HiSeq System, the amplified TCR beta libraries were sequenced as 87-base-pair reads. The study's processing was this. A later analysis counted about 80 million unique TCR beta chains across the 640 or so repertoires, and roughly 9.9 million of these chains were shared by at least two donors. A nearest-neighbor algorithm error-corrected the raw reads and collapsed the reads into unique sequences, merging closely related sequences to remove PCR and sequencing errors. V, D and J gene segments were assigned by aligning CDR3 sequences to IMGT reference sequences. For a sequence to be retained, at least a six-nucleotide match to both a V gene segment and a J gene segment was required. Rearrangements were called productive when the CDR3 lacked stop codons and stayed in frame with V and J; all others were non-productive. CDR3 was defined according to IMGT convention as the region running from the second conserved V-encoded cysteine to the conserved J-encoded phenylalanine. The earlier analysis of 500 to 650 of the donors excluded any sequence lacking an unambiguous match to a single V gene segment. An earlier analysis of a few hundred of the donors called V segments functional above 56.7% productive rearrangements and segregating when the between-donor standard deviation exceeded 5%. To diagnose cytomegalovirus status from the catalog of TCR beta chain sequences, a statistical classification framework was built. V and J gene assignment, in a later analysis, came from comparing TCR nucleotide sequences with IMGT/GENE-DB human TR gene sequences. A later analysis assigned CDR3 sequences and most-parsimonious VDJ recombination scenarios with the TCRdist pipeline. In a later analysis, each TCR beta chain was defined by its CDR3 amino acid sequence together with its V-gene family, and reads lacking a unique V-gene family were excluded. In a later analysis, fewer than 600 highly shared, low-generation-probability nucleotide sequences were removed to address suspected cross-contamination and a sequencing artifact. A later analysis calculated a clonal expansion index for each public chain from normalized within-repertoire ranks of inferred template counts. In a later analysis, generation probabilities were computed using a VDJ recombination model fitted to out-of-frame rearrangements, and the results were checked against IGoR. In a later analysis, TCR-TCR, TCR-HLA and TCR-CMV co-occurrence was scored with hypergeometric tests, and a repertoire-size bias correction was applied to TCR pairs. A later analysis estimated false discovery rates by permuting HLA or CMV assignments 20 times. A later analysis grouped co-occurring TCRs with DBSCAN, adding TCRdist sequence similarity when clustering within HLA-allele-positive subsets. Repertoires with fewer than 30,000 or more than 120,000 public chains were left out of co-occurrence clustering, as were about five repertoires with anomalous nucleotide sharing. Sourced from immuneACCESS, this table was stored by TCRdb with only in-frame sequences that have V and J called. A share of the clones is absent; for the studies checked, an unresolved V gene accounts for under half, and the remainder has no known explanation. D and trimming come from the DNA, and the V and J calls and clone size come from that table. The sample table records around 150,000 clones; about 88% of these occur just once. Roughly 1.9% of the sample lies in the top ten.

Material: PBMCs. The clonotype was recovered from a woman between 18 and 29 years old in good health and CMV-seronegative.

The nucleotide sequence is TGTGCCTGGAGTGTAGGGGCGCGGCGCACAGATACGCAGTATTTT. It specifies CAWSVGARRTDTQYF. Here the chain combines TRBV30 and TRBJ2-3; TRBD1 might be the D gene, on 5 matching bases. V was cut back by 0 bases and J by 1 base, leaving a gap of 11 bases between them. The CDR3 goes from the cysteine to the phenylalanine over 15 residues. Only CDR3 DNA is held: 45 bases, read in frame from base 1. In the germline V gene (reference sequence), CDR1 corresponds to GTSNPN and CDR2 to SVGIG.